The subject of this entry is one T cell receptor (beta chain). From germline, CDR1 is SNHLY and CDR2 FYNNEI. The CDR3 sequence is 16 residues long. The V gene end was trimmed by 5 bases and the J gene end by 7 bases; junction bases not matched to a gene: 14. As for treatment: randomized to nivolumab then ipilimumab (arm A) or the reverse (arm B). No patient had prior DNA-damaging chemotherapy. Live CD3+CD8+ CD19− CD56− cells were sorted from PBMCs. Some clones are missing from TCRdb's copy, which holds only in-frame ones; the method was immunoSEQ multiplex PCR. The sample contains approximately 10,000 clones, roughly 80% of which appear only once. The source of the sample is a study of sequential checkpoint blockade in melanoma.

Sequenced material: CD8+ T cells sorted from blood (inferred from file names), taken from a patient given nivolumab and ipilimumab in sequence. This chain joins TRBV2 and TRBJ2-3, with 8 bases identical to TRBD1. This sequence was found in a human donor with melanoma. CDR3 DNA sequence: TGTGCCAGCAGTCGGACAGGGACTGATCTTTCGAATACGCAGTATTTT. This sequence encodes CASSRTGTDLSNTQYF.